This record covers a single T cell receptor beta chain. Measured with immunoSEQ multiplex PCR; TCRdb has only the in-frame clones, and not every one. In the table there are approximately 44,000 clones, 60% to 80% of which are singletons. The source of the sample is a study of control samples from healthy donors and cancer patients. The sample was formalin-fixed, paraffin-embedded tissue. This TCR was recovered from a male donor with melanoma.

As DNA, the CDR3 is TGTGCCAGCACCCTAAAGGAGGGGGGGCCCGATACGCAGTATTTT. It translates to CASTLKEGGPDTQYF. V gene TRBV21-1 combines with J gene TRBJ2-3; the DNA was not compared with TRBD2, the D call given in the table. TRBV21-1 is designated a pseudogene. The CDR3 runs to 15 residues.